This record concerns one T cell receptor (beta chain) sequence. Its cognate antigen has yet to be identified. No much larger clone is present one base from it, and per-base qualities are unavailable. TCR CDR3 regions were amplified from genomic DNA by multiplex PCR using the deep immunoSEQ assay. Genomic DNA extracted from each cell subset was distributed evenly over all wells of several immunoSEQ 96-well plates, and each plate served as one replicate. Each replicate PCR for sorted subsets received roughly 200 ng genomic DNA, equal to tens of thousands of T cell genomes. The purified libraries were quantified using a Qubit 3.0 fluorometer, sized with a Bioanalyzer 2100, and then quantified again using the KAPA Library Quantification kit. Every immunoSEQ 96-well plate was sequenced on a dedicated single-read 150-cycle Illumina NextSeq 550 flow cell. The study's processing was this. Because only junctional sequences without quality scores were contained in the immunoSEQ output, filtering matching that applied to full-length reads could not be performed. To assign V/J genes and CDR3, sequences were annotated using PyIR, a Python wrapper for IgBLAST v1.9, with IMGT germline references. Reads with weak V/J assignments (E-value above 1e-6), missing CDR3, stop codons, out-of-frame junctions, or ambiguous translated residues were removed. V3J clonotypes were defined as sequences sharing an identical inferred V gene, J gene, and CDR3 amino acid sequence. Percentage overlap between repertoires was computed as shared unique clonotypes divided by the size of the smaller repertoire. Three approaches were used to assess repertoire richness: RTK rarefaction, the Chao1 estimator, and Recon v2.1 estimates of unobserved clonotypes. For all TCRbeta clonotypes obtained by the gDNA method from several donors, generation probabilities were computed with OLGA. Imported from immuneACCESS, the table was reduced by TCRdb to in-frame sequences with V and J called. These copies leave out some clones; in studies compared against another copy, an unresolved V gene accounts for under half, and the cause of the remainder is not known. D and trimming come from the DNA, and the V and J calls and clone size come from that table. The sample contains over 1.4 million clones, roughly 97% of them found a single time. Approximately 1% of the sample rests with the top ten.

The sample is drawn from a study of shared clonotypes between healthy human individuals (dated by TCRdb to the early 2020s). The study in broad terms: Three men and a couple of women, aged 18 to 49 years, made up the cohort. Per donor, three plates each were used for CD4 naive and CD4 memory, two for CD8 naive, and one for CD8 memory. To estimate repertoire size and how much clonotypes are shared between individuals, the study performed deep sequencing of blood TCR repertoires from a handful of healthy adults. Different laboratories and diverse techniques were used to prepare libraries and sequence TCR repertoires, to increase sequencing depth and limit assay-specific biases. Each donor's leukapheresis produced roughly between roughly 0.85 and 10 billion PBMCs. What the study reported, not specific to this receptor: Incomplete sequencing was indicated by rarefaction of sorted-subset datasets, despite the large sequencing depth. The small number of donors limited the genetic and exposure-history diversity represented. Sampling was restricted to blood, and TCR repertoires in tissues likely differ from the TCR repertoires found in blood. Across a handful of donors, roughly 5% of naive CD4, roughly 3.4% of naive CD8, roughly 2.2% of memory CD4, and approximately 0.42% of memory CD8 clonotypes were shared. Clonotypes shared by all four sorted-subset donors showed higher generation probabilities than non-shared clonotypes. Based on pairwise subsampling, the degree of clonotype sharing among donors was expected to be affected by sequencing depth. Estimated clonotype richness was generally larger for naive than for memory subsets.

As encoded in the germline V gene, CDR1 is MNHEY while CDR2 is SVGAGI. The CDR3 has 12 amino acids, counting the end cysteine and phenylalanine. The CDR3 DNA has 36 bases and is translated from base 1. V is shortened by 6 bases, J by 1 base, and the region joining them spans 7 bases. The donors were healthy, HIV-negative adults who had no recently reported acute infections or vaccinations. All donors were Caucasian adults living in Nashville, Tennessee, USA. CD4+ T cells were enriched through magnetic negative selection, after which naive cells were positively selected on CD45RA and the remaining negative fraction served as the memory subset. Blood was obtained by leukapheresis, after which PBMCs were separated by Ficoll-Histopaque density gradient centrifugation and cryopreserved in liquid nitrogen vapor phase. Analytical flow cytometry was used to check the purity and quantity of every magnetically sorted T cell population. Each sorted fraction had its genomic DNA isolated and then quantified by UV absorbance on a Nanodrop 2000c.

The sequence came from a man aged 30-40 years in good health. Sequenced sample: naive CD4+ T cells sorted from blood. What this sample's cell subset or site label stands for: CD45RA+ positively selected. The chain is assembled from TRBV6-5 and TRBJ2-7; the D gene is possibly TRBD2, with 5 bases matching. CDR3 loop: CASRGASYEQYF. The DNA reads as follows: TGTGCCAGCAGGGGAGCTTCCTACGAGCAGTACTTC.